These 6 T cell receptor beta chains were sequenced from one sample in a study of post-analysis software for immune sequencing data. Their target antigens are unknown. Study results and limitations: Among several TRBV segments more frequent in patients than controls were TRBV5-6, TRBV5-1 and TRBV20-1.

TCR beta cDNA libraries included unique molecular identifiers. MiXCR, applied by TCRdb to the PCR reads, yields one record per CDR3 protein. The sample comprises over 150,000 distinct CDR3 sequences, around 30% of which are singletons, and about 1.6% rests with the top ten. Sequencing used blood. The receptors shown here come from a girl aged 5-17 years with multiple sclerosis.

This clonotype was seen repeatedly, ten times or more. CDR3 in DNA: TGCGCCAGCAGCTTAACGACTAGCGTGACAGATACGCAGTATTTT. It is translated as CASSLTTSVTDTQYF. The V and J genes are TRBV5-1 and TRBJ2-3, with 8 bases matching TRBD2. J was trimmed by 3 bases and V by 2 bases; bases with no gene match: 5. The CDR3 loop spans 15 amino acids. Germline V CDR1 and CDR2: SGHRS, YFSETQ.

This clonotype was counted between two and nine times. CDR3 sequence: CASSQDKSSGRKTQYF. CDR3 DNA sequence: TGTGCCAGCAGCCAAGACAAATCTAGCGGGAGGAAGACCCAGTACTTC. The rearrangement joins TRBV3-1 to TRBJ2-5, with 11 bases that match TRBD2. This CDR3 region has 16 residues. Germline values: CDR1 LGHDT, CDR2 YNNKEL (reference sequence). The trim removed 0 bases at V and 6 bases at J, leaving 6 bases unmatched.

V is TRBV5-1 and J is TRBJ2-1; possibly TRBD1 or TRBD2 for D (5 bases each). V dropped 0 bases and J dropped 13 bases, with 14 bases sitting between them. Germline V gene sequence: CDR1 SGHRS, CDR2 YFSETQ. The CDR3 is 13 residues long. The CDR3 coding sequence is TGCGCCAGCAGCTTGGGTAGCATGGGGACCCAGTTCTTC. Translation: CASSLGSMGTQFF.

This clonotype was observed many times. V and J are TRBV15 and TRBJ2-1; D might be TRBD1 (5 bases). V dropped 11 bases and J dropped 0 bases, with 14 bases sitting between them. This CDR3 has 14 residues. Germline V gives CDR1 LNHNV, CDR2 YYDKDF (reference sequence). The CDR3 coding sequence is TGTGCCGTCCGTAGGGGTTCCTCCTACAATGAGCAGTTCTTC. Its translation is CAVRRGSSYNEQFF.

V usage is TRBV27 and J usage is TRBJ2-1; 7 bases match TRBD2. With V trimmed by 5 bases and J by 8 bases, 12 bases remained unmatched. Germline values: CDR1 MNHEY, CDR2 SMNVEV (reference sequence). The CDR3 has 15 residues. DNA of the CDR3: TGTGCCAGCAGTCTCGCCGGTCTCGGGGGGTATGAGCAGTTCTTC. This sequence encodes CASSLAGLGGYEQFF.

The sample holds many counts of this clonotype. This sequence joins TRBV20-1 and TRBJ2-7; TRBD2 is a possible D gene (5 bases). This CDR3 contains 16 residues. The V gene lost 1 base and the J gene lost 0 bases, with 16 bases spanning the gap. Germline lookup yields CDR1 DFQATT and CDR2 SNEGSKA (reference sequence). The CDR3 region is CSARGAGGRSSYEQYF. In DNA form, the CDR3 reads TGCAGTGCTAGAGGCGCGGGCGGAAGAAGCTCCTACGAGCAGTACTTC.